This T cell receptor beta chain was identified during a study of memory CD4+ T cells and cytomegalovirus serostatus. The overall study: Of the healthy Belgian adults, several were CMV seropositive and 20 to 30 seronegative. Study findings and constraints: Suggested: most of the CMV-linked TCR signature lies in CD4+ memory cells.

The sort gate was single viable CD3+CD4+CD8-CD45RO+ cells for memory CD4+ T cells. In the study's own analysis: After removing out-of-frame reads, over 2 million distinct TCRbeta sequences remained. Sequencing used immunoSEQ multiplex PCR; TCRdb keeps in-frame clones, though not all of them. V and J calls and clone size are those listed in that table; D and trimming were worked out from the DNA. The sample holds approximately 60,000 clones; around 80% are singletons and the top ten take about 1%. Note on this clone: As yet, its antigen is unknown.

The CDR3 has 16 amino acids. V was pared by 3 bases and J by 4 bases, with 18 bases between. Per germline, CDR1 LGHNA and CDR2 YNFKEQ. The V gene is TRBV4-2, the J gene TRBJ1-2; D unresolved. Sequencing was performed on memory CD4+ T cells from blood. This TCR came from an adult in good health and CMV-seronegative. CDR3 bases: TGTGCCAGCAGCCAGGCGATGGACGGCAATTCCTATGGCTACACCTTC. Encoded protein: CASSQAMDGNSYGYTF.